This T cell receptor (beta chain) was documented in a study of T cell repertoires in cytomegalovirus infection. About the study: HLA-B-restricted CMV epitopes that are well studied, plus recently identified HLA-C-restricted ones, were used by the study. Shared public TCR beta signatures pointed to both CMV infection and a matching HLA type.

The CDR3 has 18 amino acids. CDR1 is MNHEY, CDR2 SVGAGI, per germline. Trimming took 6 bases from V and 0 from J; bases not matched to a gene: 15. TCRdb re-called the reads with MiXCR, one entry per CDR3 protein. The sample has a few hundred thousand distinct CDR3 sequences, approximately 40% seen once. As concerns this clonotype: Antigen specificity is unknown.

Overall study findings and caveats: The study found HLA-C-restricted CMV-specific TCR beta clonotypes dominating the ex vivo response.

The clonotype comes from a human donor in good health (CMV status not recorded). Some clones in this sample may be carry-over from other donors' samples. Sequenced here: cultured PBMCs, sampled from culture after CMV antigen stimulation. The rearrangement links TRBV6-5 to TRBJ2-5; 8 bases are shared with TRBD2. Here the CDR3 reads CASRGFLGFSGDQETQYF. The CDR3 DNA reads TGTGCCAGCAGGGGATTTTTGGGCTTTAGCGGGGACCAAGAGACCCAGTACTTC.